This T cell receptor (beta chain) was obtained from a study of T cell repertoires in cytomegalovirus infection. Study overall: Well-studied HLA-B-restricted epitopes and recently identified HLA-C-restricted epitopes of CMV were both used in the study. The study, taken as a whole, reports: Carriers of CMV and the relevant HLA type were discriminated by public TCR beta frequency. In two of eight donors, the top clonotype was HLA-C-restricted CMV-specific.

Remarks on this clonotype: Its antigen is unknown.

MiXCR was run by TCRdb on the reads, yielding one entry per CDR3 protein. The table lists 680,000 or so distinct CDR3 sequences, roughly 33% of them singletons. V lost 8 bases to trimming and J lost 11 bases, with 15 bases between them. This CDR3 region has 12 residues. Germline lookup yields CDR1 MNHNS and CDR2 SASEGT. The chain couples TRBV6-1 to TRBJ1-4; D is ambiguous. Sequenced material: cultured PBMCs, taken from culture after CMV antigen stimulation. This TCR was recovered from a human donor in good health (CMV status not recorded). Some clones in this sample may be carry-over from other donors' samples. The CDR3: CASSPGKTKLFF. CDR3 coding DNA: TGTGCCAGCTCCCCGGGGAAGACCAAACTGTTTTTT.